One and the same sample provided the 24 T cell receptor beta chains below, sequenced in a study of CD8 T cells in ankylosing spondylitis. TCRdb re-derived calls from the 5' RACE reads in MiXCR, one entry per CDR3 protein. The repertoire holds some 300,000 distinct CDR3 sequences, with more than 20% as singletons. Input material: blood, either unsorted or a sorted T cell fraction (not recorded which). These receptors all come from a female donor with ankylosing spondylitis or in good health (not recorded which).

This clonotype was seen a few times. The chain employs TRBV6-2 or TRBV6-3 and TRBJ1-2; possible D gene TRBD1, 5 bases. V lost 4 bases to trimming and J lost 5 bases, with 17 bases between them. CDR1 is MNHEY and CDR2 is SVGEGT in the germline V gene. The CDR3 spans 15 residues. CDR3 loop: CASSFHRTGSYGYTF. CDR3 nucleotides: TGTGCCAGCAGTTTCCACAGGACGGGATCATATGGCTACACCTTC.

This chain connects TRBV3-1 to TRBJ2-7; D gene unclear. The ends were cut back, 4 bases at V and 3 bases at J, with 13 bases in the middle. The CDR3 consists of 14 residues. The germline V gene encodes CDR1 LGHDT and CDR2 YNNKEL (reference sequence). This CDR3 reads CASSLGANRYEQYF. The CDR3 DNA is TGTGCCAGCAGCCTCGGCGCCAATCGCTACGAGCAGTACTTC.

The rearrangement links TRBV30 to TRBJ2-6; 8 nucleotides match TRBD1. Per the germline V gene, CDR1 is GTSNPN and CDR2 is SVGIG (reference sequence). Trimming removed 2 bases from V and 7 bases from J; junction bases left unmatched: 1. CDR3 length: 13 residues. The CDR3 DNA reads as TGTGCCTGGAGTCAGGGGGCAGCCAACGTCCTGACTTTC. It codes for CAWSQGAANVLTF.

In its sample, this clonotype was seen a few times. The chain recombines TRBV6-5 with TRBJ1-6; D is unclear. Germline-derived CDR1 and CDR2 are MNHEY and SVGAGI. CDR3 length equals 17 residues. The V and J ends lost 0 bases and 7 bases respectively, with 16 bases between them. CDR3 amino acids: CASSYSRGRSGNSPLHF. The CDR3 nucleotides are TGTGCCAGCAGTTACTCTCGAGGGCGATCAGGAAATTCACCCCTCCACTTT.

The chain combines TRBV20-1 with TRBJ1-6, with no clear D. Germline CDR1 DFQATT, CDR2 SNEGSKA (reference sequence). CDR3 length: 13 amino acids. Trimming removed 0 bases at V and 11 bases at J, with 11 bases between. The CDR3 here is CSARDRSRTPLHF. The CDR3 bases are TGCAGTGCTAGAGATAGATCTCGGACACCCCTCCACTTT.

This clonotype has at least ten counts. The gene calls are TRBV5-6 and TRBJ2-2; D not resolved. Germline CDR1 reads SGHDT; CDR2 reads YYEEEE. The CDR3 runs 14 residues. Trimming cost V 0 bases and J 11 bases, with 14 bases left between them. The CDR3 bases are TGTGCCAGCAGCTTGGCCGGCAGGTCCATCGAGCTGTTTTTT. It codes for CASSLAGRSIELFF.

This clonotype has a count of ten or more. This chain connects TRBV5-1 to TRBJ2-5, with a possible D match to TRBD2 (6 bases). This CDR3 spans 14 amino acids. Looked up from germline, CDR1 is SGHRS and CDR2 is YFSETQ. V dropped 0 bases and J dropped 1 base, with 7 bases sitting between them. The CDR3 DNA is TGCGCCAGCAGCTTGGACGGGAGCCAAGAGACCCAGTACTTC. It is translated as CASSLDGSQETQYF.

This chain joins TRBV7-2 and TRBJ1-1; 8 nucleotides align to TRBD1. This CDR3 is 17 amino acids long. The junction had 14 bases not matched to a gene; V was cut back by 3 bases and J by 5 bases. Germline V gene data show CDR1 as SGHTA and CDR2 as FQGNSA. The CDR3 DNA follows: TGTGCCAGCAGCTTCTCGACAGGGGTGGTCGGAGGGACTGAAGCTTTCTTT. Translating it yields CASSFSTGVVGGTEAFF.

The rearrangement links TRBV20-1 to TRBJ1-1, with a tentative D call TRBD1 (5 bases). In germline, CDR1 is DFQATT, CDR2 SNEGSKA (reference sequence). The CDR3 is 13 amino acids. V was cut by 3 bases and J by 7 bases, with 15 bases left in between. The CDR3 region has the DNA TGCAGTGCTAGTTGGGGGAAGGATAGTGAAGCTTTCTTT. Amino acid sequence: CSASWGKDSEAFF.

The rearrangement links TRBV4-2 to TRBJ1-1; D unresolved. This CDR3 region has 15 residues. Trimming took 2 bases from V and 0 from J, leaving 10 bases between them. Germline CDR1 LGHNA, CDR2 YNFKEQ. CDR3 DNA: TGTGCCAGCAGCCAACGGGTCATCATGAACACTGAAGCTTTCTTT. Amino acids: CASSQRVIMNTEAFF.

This clonotype was seen a handful of times. The V gene is TRBV4-3, the J gene TRBJ1-2; D is unresolved. The CDR3 has 17 residues. Germline loops: CDR1 LGHNA, CDR2 YSLEER. V was cut by 1 base and J by 0 bases, with 15 bases left in between. CDR3 residues: CASSQALGQISNYGYTF. DNA for the CDR3: TGCGCCAGCAGCCAAGCCTTGGGCCAGATATCTAACTATGGCTACACCTTC.

At least ten counts were recorded for this clonotype. The rearrangement links TRBV20-1 to TRBJ2-5; D remains unclear. The V end was cut by 3 bases, the J end by 3 bases, with 5 bases between. The CDR3 spans 11 residues. Germline loops: CDR1 DFQATT, CDR2 SNEGSKA (reference sequence). CDR3 nucleotide sequence: TGCAGTGCTAGGGCCGAAGAGACCCAGTACTTC. It is translated as CSARAEETQYF.

The chain uses TRBV15 and TRBJ2-7; no firm D call. The CDR3 covers 14 residues. Germline values: CDR1 LNHNV, CDR2 YYDKDF (reference sequence). V lost 4 bases to trimming and J lost 1 base, with 11 bases between them. This CDR3 is CATSIDLLSYEQYF. CDR3 nucleotides: TGTGCCACCAGCATCGACTTACTATCCTACGAGCAGTACTTC.

The rearrangement links TRBV7-2 to TRBJ2-1; the D gene could be TRBD1 or TRBD2 (5 bases each). The germline V gene has CDR1 SGHTA and CDR2 FQGNSA. CDR3 size: 13 residues. V was pared by 3 bases and J by 5 bases, with 8 bases between. The CDR3 spells CASSFGAHNEQFF. Written as DNA, the CDR3 is TGTGCCAGCAGCTTCGGGGCACACAATGAGCAGTTCTTC.

V is TRBV6-5 and J is TRBJ2-3; the D call may be TRBD1 or TRBD2 (5 bases each). The V and J ends lost 0 bases and 6 bases respectively, with 13 bases between them. The CDR3 runs to 15 residues. Germline-derived CDR1 and CDR2 are MNHEY and SVGAGI. The DNA of the CDR3 is TGTGCCAGCAGTTACTCGAACTGGGACGACGATACGCAGTATTTT. As protein: CASSYSNWDDDTQYF.

This clonotype came up a few times. V is TRBV6-2 or TRBV6-3 and J is TRBJ2-1, with D perhaps TRBD1 (5 bases). V lost 6 bases and J 6 bases, leaving 9 bases between the germline ends. CDR3 size: 12 residues. Germline V lookup: CDR1 MNHEY, CDR2 SVGEGT. The CDR3 nucleotides read TGTGCCAGCAGCAGGGTGGGCAATGAGCAGTTCTTC. Residues: CASSRVGNEQFF.

This clonotype has ten or more counts. The genes are TRBV12-3 or TRBV12-4 and TRBJ1-1, with D maybe TRBD1 (6 bases). The CDR3 loop spans 12 amino acids. Trimming took off 6 bases at V and 7 bases at J, with 12 bases between the two ends. As DNA, the CDR3 is TGTGCCAGCAGCCCTGGACAGTTTGAAGCTTTCTTT. Its translation is CASSPGQFEAFF.

This clonotype was picked up a small number of times. The chain is built from TRBV6-1 and TRBJ2-7; either TRBD1 or TRBD2 may supply D (5 bases each). The CDR3 runs to 12 residues. Germline V gene data show CDR1 as MNHNS and CDR2 as SASEGT. V was clipped by 8 bases and J by 3 bases, with 11 bases between them. Here the CDR3 reads CASGGALYEQYF. Written as DNA, the CDR3 is TGTGCCAGCGGGGGTGCCCTCTACGAGCAGTACTTC.

This clonotype occurred many times. This sequence joins TRBV24-1 and TRBJ1-4; tentatively, D is TRBD1 (5 bases). CDR1 and CDR2 from the germline V gene are KGHDR and SFDVKD. The CDR3 extends over 15 amino acids. V lost 2 bases to trimming and J lost 3 bases, with 9 bases between them. This CDR3 reads CATSDSRDANEKLFF. CDR3 DNA sequence: TGTGCCACCAGTGATTCCCGGGACGCTAATGAAAAACTGTTTTTT.

This clonotype was recorded many times. The chain joins TRBV27 to TRBJ2-1; 9 bases match TRBD2. Germline assignment: CDR1 MNHEY and CDR2 SMNVEV (reference sequence). V lost 3 bases, J lost 6 bases, and 6 bases stayed unmatched. The CDR3 loop spans 15 amino acids. The CDR3 is CASSFRVAGVNEQFF. The CDR3, as DNA: TGTGCCAGCAGTTTCAGAGTAGCGGGAGTCAATGAGCAGTTCTTC.

This clonotype was recorded at least ten times. The rearrangement joins TRBV20-1 to TRBJ2-7, with no clear D. This CDR3 is 12 amino acids long. Trimming pared 3 bases from V and 3 bases from J, leaving 9 bases between. Germline CDR1 and CDR2: DFQATT and SNEGSKA (reference sequence). For the CDR3, the DNA is TGCAGTGCTAGCGAAGAAGGCTACGAGCAGTACTTC. This sequence encodes CSASEEGYEQYF.

This sequence joins TRBV7-2 and TRBJ2-7; TRBD2 aligns across 8 bases. V lost 0 bases, J lost 5 bases, and 9 bases stayed unmatched. This CDR3 is built from 16 residues. CDR1 is SGHTA, CDR2 FQGNSA, per germline. The CDR3 DNA reads TGTGCCAGCAGCTTAGCGCTTGGCGGGAGGAGAAACGAGCAGTACTTC. Encoded protein: CASSLALGGRRNEQYF.

This chain connects TRBV5-5 to TRBJ2-2; D perhaps matches TRBD2 (6 bases). In germline, CDR1 is SGHKS, CDR2 YYEKEE (reference sequence). The CDR3 is 16 amino acids. The V end was cut by 1 base, the J end by 4 bases, with 14 bases between. The CDR3 is CASSLLGTLLTGELFF. DNA of the CDR3: TGTGCCAGCAGCTTGCTAGGGACTCTTCTCACCGGGGAGCTGTTTTTT.

This clonotype was seen many times. The chain combines TRBV29-1 with TRBJ2-6; no reliable D call. The CDR3 is made up of 15 amino acids. Germline V gives CDR1 SQVTM, CDR2 ANQGSEA. Trimming cost V 7 bases and J 1 base, with 14 bases left between them. The CDR3 DNA follows: TGCAGCGCAACACCGGTGGGGTCTGGGGCCAACGTCCTGACTTTC. Its translation is CSATPVGSGANVLTF.